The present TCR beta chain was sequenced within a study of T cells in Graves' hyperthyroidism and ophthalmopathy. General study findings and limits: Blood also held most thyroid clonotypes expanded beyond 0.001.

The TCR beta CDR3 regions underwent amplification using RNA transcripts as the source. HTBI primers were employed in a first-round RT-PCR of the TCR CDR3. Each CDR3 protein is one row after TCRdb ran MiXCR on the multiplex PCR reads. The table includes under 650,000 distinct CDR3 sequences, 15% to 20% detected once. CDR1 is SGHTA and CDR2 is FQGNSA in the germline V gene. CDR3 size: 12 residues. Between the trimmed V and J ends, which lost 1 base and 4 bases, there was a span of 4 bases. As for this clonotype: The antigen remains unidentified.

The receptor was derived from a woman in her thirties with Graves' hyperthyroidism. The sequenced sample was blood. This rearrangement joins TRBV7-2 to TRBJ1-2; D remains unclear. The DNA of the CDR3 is TGTGCCAGCAGCTTAGTCCTCTATGGCTACACCTTC. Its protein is CASSLVLYGYTF.